This T cell receptor (beta chain) appears in the sequencing data of a study of prognosis after radiotherapy for stage I lung cancer. With two-round multiplex PCR, TCR beta CDR3 sequences were amplified from genomic DNA. The first round of PCR was done with primers that matched each TRBV and TRBJ gene. Using its own MiXCR run on the multiplex PCR reads, TCRdb lists one record per CDR3 protein. The sample lists roughly 14,000 distinct CDR3 sequences, about a quarter occurring once. CDR1 MNHEY and CDR2 SVGEGT come from the germline V gene. CDR3 length: 13 amino acids. The V segment lost 10 bases and the J segment 6 bases; nucleotides outside the gene matches: 11. This clonotype qualifies as medium-sized.

V usage is TRBV6-2 or TRBV6-3 and J usage is TRBJ2-7; TRBD1 agrees at 8 bases. This TCR was sampled from a donor aged 50 or older with non-small cell lung cancer. This material consisted of PBMCs, taken before or after stereotactic body radiation therapy (not recorded which). CDR3 sequence (DNA): TGTGCCACAATCCCGGACGGGACAGGCGAGCAGTACTTC. It is translated as CATIPDGTGEQYF.